The 29 T cell receptor beta chains below come from one sample, sequenced in a study of cytomegalovirus exposure and HLA in healthy donors. The PCR contained 60 Vbeta and 13 Jbeta primers. Repertoires were generated with immunoSEQ multiplex PCR, while TCRdb's copy carries only in-frame clones and drops some. Its table lists under 90,000 clones. Material for sequencing was PBMCs. All receptors derive from a man aged 50-59 years in good health and CMV-seropositive.

The chain joins TRBV19 to TRBJ2-2; perhaps TRBD2 as D (5 bases). Germline CDR1 reads LNHDA; CDR2 reads SQIVND (reference sequence). The V gene lost 9 bases and the J gene lost 6 bases, with 11 bases spanning the gap. The CDR3 totals 12 residues. CDR3 nucleotides: TGTGCCAGCCTTGAAGCGGCCGGGGAGCTGTTTTTT. Translation: CASLEAAGELFF.

V gene TRBV27 combines with J gene TRBJ2-7; a possible D gene is TRBD2 (5 bases). The V end was cut by 5 bases, the J end by 2 bases, with 13 bases between. Per germline, CDR1 MNHEY and CDR2 SMNVEV (reference sequence). The CDR3 covers 14 residues. The CDR3 nucleotides read TGTGCCAGCAGTCGTAAGGAGGCTACCTACGAGCAGTACTTC. Its protein product is CASSRKEATYEQYF.

The gene calls are TRBV7-2 and TRBJ1-5; D unclear. Trimming removed 2 bases at V and 2 bases at J, with 4 bases between. From germline, CDR1 is SGHTA and CDR2 FQGNSA. This CDR3 contains 13 residues. CDR3: CASSLTGNQPQHF. The CDR3 DNA reads TGTGCCAGCAGCTTAACGGGCAATCAGCCCCAGCATTTT. Complete variable domain (other parts from reference TRBV7-2 and TRBJ1-5): GAGVSQSPSNKVTEKGKDVELRCDPISGHTALYWYRQSLGQGLEFLIYFQGNSAPDKSGLPSDRFSAERTGGSVSTLTIQRTQQEDSAVYLCASSLTGNQPQHFGDGTRLSIL.

The chain links TRBV19 to TRBJ1-5, with a tentative D call TRBD1 (6 bases). V was clipped by 6 bases and J by 0 bases, with 15 bases between them. The CDR3 runs to 16 residues. CDR1 and CDR2 from the germline V gene are LNHDA and SQIVND (reference sequence). CDR3 in amino acids: CASRKEGGFSNQPQHF. The CDR3, as DNA: TGTGCCAGTAGGAAGGAGGGGGGGTTTAGCAATCAGCCCCAGCATTTT.

This sequence joins TRBV30 and TRBJ2-5, with 8 bases lining up with TRBD2. The CDR3 has 14 residues. Trimming at V came to 2 bases and at J to 5 bases, leaving 7 bases not matched to a gene. From germline, CDR1 is GTSNPN and CDR2 SVGIG (reference sequence). CDR3 loop: CAWSSGGLGETQYF. CDR3 coding DNA: TGTGCCTGGAGTTCGGGGGGGCTTGGGGAGACCCAGTACTTC.

Notes on this clone: The sample holds other DNA sequences that translate to the same CDR3. The chain joins TRBV15 to TRBJ1-5, with 8 positions matching TRBD1. The V gene's germline CDR1 is LNHNV and CDR2 YYDKDF (reference sequence). V lost 2 bases to trimming and J lost 3 bases; unmatched junction nucleotides: 6. CDR3 length: 16 residues. The CDR3 loop is CATSRPRDRFNQPQHF. For the CDR3, the DNA is TGTGCCACCAGCAGACCCCGGGACAGGTTCAATCAGCCCCAGCATTTT.

The chain employs TRBV29-1 and TRBJ1-1; D ambiguous. CDR1 and CDR2 from the germline V gene are SQVTM and ANQGSEA. This CDR3 spans 12 amino acids. V lost 5 bases and J 5 bases, leaving 12 bases between the germline ends. This CDR3 is CSVREGKTEAFF. The CDR3 DNA follows: TGCAGCGTTCGGGAAGGGAAGACTGAAGCTTTCTTT.

J is TRBJ2-2 and V is TRBV30; D perhaps matches TRBD2 (5 bases). The V end was cut by 0 bases, the J end by 5 bases, with 13 bases between. The CDR3 loop spans 15 amino acids. Germline-derived CDR1 and CDR2 are GTSNPN and SVGIG (reference sequence). The CDR3 protein is CAWSVLGLITGELFF. CDR3 sequence (DNA): TGTGCCTGGAGTGTACTTGGACTCATTACCGGGGAGCTGTTTTTT.

The chain couples TRBV28 to TRBJ2-5; D possibly corresponds to TRBD1 (6 bases). Germline CDR1 reads MDHEN; CDR2 reads SYDVKM. CDR3 length equals 12 residues. V was pared by 4 bases and J by 14 bases, with 17 bases between. The CDR3 reads CASSSMTGGRYF. The CDR3 nucleotides are TGTGCCAGCAGTTCCATGACAGGAGGTCGATACTTC.

The chain has TRBV9 and TRBJ2-5; no clear D. This CDR3 region has 13 residues. Trimming took off 3 bases at V and 2 bases at J, with 8 bases between the two ends. CDR1 is SGDLS, CDR2 YYNGEE, per germline. CDR3 in DNA: TGTGCCAGCAGCGCTAACCCACAAGAGACCCAGTACTTC. It encodes CASSANPQETQYF. The variable domain in full, completed from reference TRBV9 and TRBJ2-5, reads DSGVTQTPKHLITATGQRVTLRCSPRSGDLSVYWYQQSLDQGLQFLIQYYNGEERAKGNILERFSAQQFPDLHSELNLSSLELGDSALYFCASSANPQETQYFGPGTRLLVL.

The chain is built from TRBV5-1 and TRBJ2-3; TRBD2 is a possible D gene (5 bases). This CDR3 is built from 13 residues. V was shortened by 4 bases and J by 5 bases, with 11 bases between the two germline ends. From germline, CDR1 is SGHRS and CDR2 YFSETQ. CDR3 amino acids: CASSDPGRDTQYF. The CDR3 DNA reads TGCGCCAGCAGCGATCCTGGGAGAGATACGCAGTATTTT.

CDR3 region: CASSQDTTSGVSYNEQFF. The CDR3, as DNA: TGCGCCAGCAGCCAAGATACAACTAGCGGAGTTTCCTACAATGAGCAGTTCTTC. This chain joins TRBV4-3 and TRBJ2-1, with 8 bases matching TRBD2. Trimming removed 0 bases from V and 1 base from J; junction bases left unmatched: 8. This CDR3 has 18 amino acids. Germline V gene data show CDR1 as LGHNA and CDR2 as YSLEER.

This sequence joins TRBV7-9 and TRBJ2-5; a weak D match, TRBD1 (6 bases). The CDR3 has 14 amino acids. V gave up 5 bases and J gave up 3 bases, with 13 bases separating them. The germline V gene has CDR1 SEHNR and CDR2 FQNEAQ (reference sequence). The CDR3 region is CASSQRTAEETQYF. CDR3 sequence (DNA): TGTGCCAGCAGCCAGCGGACAGCTGAAGAGACCCAGTACTTC.

The rearrangement links TRBV6-5 to TRBJ2-5, with 9 nucleotides matching TRBD2. This CDR3 spans 14 amino acids. V was pared by 6 bases and J by 5 bases, with 7 bases of the junction left unmatched. Germline V gene data show CDR1 as MNHEY and CDR2 as SVGAGI. CDR3 sequence reads: CASSPGTSSETQYF. CDR3 DNA sequence: TGTGCCAGCAGCCCCGGGACTAGCAGTGAGACCCAGTACTTC.

V is TRBV7-9 and J is TRBJ1-5; D gene unclear. The germline CDR1 and CDR2 sequences are SEHNR and FQNEAQ (reference sequence). This CDR3 contains 12 residues. V was trimmed by 1 base and J by 10 bases, leaving 8 bases between them. The CDR3 spells CASSLGGPPQHF. The CDR3 DNA follows: TGTGCCAGCAGCTTAGGAGGGCCACCCCAGCATTTT.

This chain joins TRBV7-3 and TRBJ1-1; 8 bases fit TRBD1. CDR3 length equals 13 residues. J lost 4 bases, V lost 3 bases, and 1 base had no gene match. In germline, CDR1 is SGHTA, CDR2 FQGTGA. In DNA, the CDR3 is TGTGCCAGCAGCTTCACAGGGGGCACTGAAGCTTTCTTT. This codes for CASSFTGGTEAFF.

The chain uses TRBV10-3 and TRBJ2-7; D remains ambiguous. The ends were cut back, 3 bases at V and 7 bases at J, with 10 bases in the middle. There are 12 residues in the CDR3. Germline V lookup: CDR1 ENHRY, CDR2 SYGVKD. CDR3 coding DNA: TGTGCCATCAGTGAAAACAGTCGAGAGCAGTACTTC. The encoded protein is CAISENSREQYF.

The chain joins TRBV20-1 to TRBJ1-2, with 8 bases matching TRBD1. The CDR3 is made up of 11 amino acids. The germline CDR1 and CDR2 sequences are DFQATT and SNEGSKA (reference sequence). The V and J ends lost 6 bases and 3 bases, in that order; junction bases with no gene match: 0. The CDR3 DNA sequence: TGCAGTGCGGACAGGGACTATGGCTACACCTTC. Its protein product is CSADRDYGYTF.

V and J are TRBV10-3 and TRBJ1-2, with D possibly being TRBD1 (6 bases). This CDR3 contains 14 residues. Per germline, CDR1 ENHRY and CDR2 SYGVKD. V was trimmed by 5 bases and J by 4 bases, leaving 14 bases between them. This CDR3 is CAISPRTDFYGYTF. The CDR3 DNA is TGTGCCATCAGTCCCCGGACAGACTTCTATGGCTACACCTTC.

The chain combines TRBV4-3 with TRBJ2-2, with TRBD2 matching over 11 bases. The CDR3 has 19 amino acids. CDR1 LGHNA and CDR2 YSLEER come from the germline V gene. V dropped 0 bases and J dropped 4; count of bases not matched to a gene: 10. The DNA of the CDR3 is TGCGCCAGCAGCCAAGATTTGGGACTAGCGGTATATGTCACCGGGGAGCTGTTTTTT. This gives the protein CASSQDLGLAVYVTGELFF.

The rearrangement uses TRBV4-1 and TRBJ2-1, with D possibly TRBD1 on 6 matching bases. The germline CDR1 and CDR2 sequences are MGHRA and YSYEKL. V lost 4 bases and J lost 10, with 26 bases in between. This CDR3 comprises 17 residues. The CDR3 here is CASSLLLGQTKRREQFF. CDR3 nucleotides: TGCGCCAGCAGCCTTCTCCTCGGACAGACCAAAAGAAGGGAGCAGTTCTTC.

The V and J genes are TRBV7-9 and TRBJ2-1, with TRBD1 identical over 7 bases. CDR1 is SEHNR and CDR2 is FQNEAQ in the germline V gene (reference sequence). The CDR3 sequence is 14 residues long. V trimming: 3 bases; J trimming: 4 bases; junction bases outside the gene matches: 3. Written as DNA, the CDR3 is TGTGCCAGCAGCTTGGGACAGTCGTACAATGAGCAGTTCTTC. It translates to CASSLGQSYNEQFF.

This sequence joins TRBV10-1 and TRBJ1-1, with D unresolved. The germline gives CDR1 WNHNN, CDR2 SYGVQD (reference sequence). Trimming took 2 bases from V and 4 from J, leaving 8 bases between them. The CDR3 is 13 residues long. As DNA, the CDR3 is TGCGCCAGCAGTGAGACACCAATCACTGAAGCTTTCTTT. This encodes CASSETPITEAFF.

The rearrangement joins TRBV5-1 to TRBJ1-2, with 10 nucleotides matching TRBD1. CDR1 SGHRS and CDR2 YFSETQ come from the germline V gene. The junction had 6 bases not matched to a gene; V was cut back by 0 bases and J by 7 bases. This CDR3 region has 15 residues. The CDR3 region has the DNA TGCGCCAGCAGCTTGGAGGGGACAGGGGTAGTTGGCTACACCTTC. Protein product: CASSLEGTGVVGYTF.

This chain uses TRBV7-9 with TRBJ1-1, with D perhaps matching TRBD1 (6 bases). Per germline, CDR1 SEHNR and CDR2 FQNEAQ (reference sequence). Trimming took 5 bases from V and 2 from J, leaving 12 bases between them. The CDR3 is 14 amino acids. The CDR3 bases are TGTGCCAGCAGCACAGGGACGGTTAACACTGAAGCTTTCTTT. Protein: CASSTGTVNTEAFF.

This rearrangement joins TRBV15 to TRBJ2-7, with TRBD2 matching over 10 bases. Germline V gene sequence: CDR1 LNHNV, CDR2 YYDKDF (reference sequence). J gave up 7 bases and V 4 bases, and 7 bases lay outside the gene matches. This CDR3 region has 14 residues. CDR3 DNA sequence: TGTGCCACCAGCAAAAAGCGGGAGGGGGAAGAGCAGTACTTC. Translating it yields CATSKKREGEEQYF. Combining the CDR3 with reference TRBV15 and TRBJ2-7 gives the whole variable domain DAMVIQNPRYQVTQFGKPVTLSCSQTLNHNVMYWYQQKSSQAPKLLFHYYDKDFNNEADTPDNFQSRRPNTSFCFLDIRSPGLGDTAMYLCATSKKREGEEQYFGPGTRLTVT.

This chain links TRBV5-6 with TRBJ2-1; 14 positions match TRBD2. The V and J ends lost 4 bases and 4 bases, in that order; junction bases with no gene match: 7. CDR3 length: 17 residues. CDR1 is SGHDT and CDR2 is YYEEEE in the germline V gene. The CDR3 DNA reads as TGTGCCAGCAGCCCCGGGACTAGCGGGAGCCTATACAATGAGCAGTTCTTC. It translates to CASSPGTSGSLYNEQFF.

The chain combines TRBV7-9 with TRBJ2-7; 9 positions agree with TRBD1. V trimming: 5 bases; J trimming: 5 bases; junction bases outside the gene matches: 13. The CDR3 has 16 residues. CDR1 is SEHNR, CDR2 FQNEAQ, per germline (reference sequence). CDR3 DNA sequence: TGTGCCAGCAGCATAGGGCGGACAGGGGAGAGGAACGAGCAGTACTTC. This gives the protein CASSIGRTGERNEQYF.

The CDR3 region has the DNA TGCAGCGTTGACCCGGACAGGGGGCCCAATGAGCAGTTCTTC. It encodes CSVDPDRGPNEQFF. The V call is TRBV29-1, the J call TRBJ2-1; TRBD1 matches 11 bases. J was trimmed by 6 bases and V by 3 bases; bases with no gene match: 4. Germline V lookup: CDR1 SQVTM, CDR2 ANQGSEA. This CDR3 comprises 14 residues.